This T cell receptor beta chain stems from a study of blood T cell repertoires in COVID-19. Study as a whole: T cells, B-cell-depleted T cells, or PBMCs provided the cDNA or gDNA that served as material.

The CDR3 contains 14 residues. From germline, CDR1 is GTSNPN and CDR2 SVGIG (reference sequence). V shed 4 bases and J 7 bases; nucleotides not matched to a gene: 12. Per the authors' pipeline: Reference gene primer amplification yielded estimated nucleated cell counts. Profiling relied on immunoSEQ multiplex PCR, and the TCRdb table lists in-frame clones only, not all of them. That table gives V, J and clone size, and the DNA gave D and trimming. This sample has 90,000 to 110,000 clones; about 80% occur once, and the top ten carry roughly 21%. The table lists this clone with a count of one. The sequencing input was peripheral blood. The clonotype comes from a woman in her 70s with acute or convalescent COVID-19. The chain recombines TRBV30 with TRBJ2-7, with TRBD2 matching 8 bases. The CDR3 sequence is CAWTSRGGPEEQYF. In DNA, the CDR3 is TGTGCCTGGACCTCCCGGGGGGGGCCGGAGGAGCAGTACTTC.